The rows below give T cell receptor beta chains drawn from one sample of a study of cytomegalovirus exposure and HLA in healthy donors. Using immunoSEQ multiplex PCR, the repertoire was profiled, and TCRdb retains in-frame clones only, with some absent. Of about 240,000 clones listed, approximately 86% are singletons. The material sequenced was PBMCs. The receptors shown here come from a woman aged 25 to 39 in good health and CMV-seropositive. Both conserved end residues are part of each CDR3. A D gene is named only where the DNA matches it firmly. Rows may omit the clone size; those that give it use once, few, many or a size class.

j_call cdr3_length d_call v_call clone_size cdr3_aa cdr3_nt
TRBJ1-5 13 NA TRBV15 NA CATSVRSNQPQHF TGTGCCACCAGCGTCAGGAGCAATCAGCCCCAGCATTTT
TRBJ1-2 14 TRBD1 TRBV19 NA CASSKDRGNYGYTF TGTGCCAGTAGTAAGGACAGGGGAAACTATGGCTACACCTTC
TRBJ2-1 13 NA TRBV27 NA CASRGLGYNEQFF TGTGCCAGCAGGGGGCTGGGATACAATGAGCAGTTCTTC
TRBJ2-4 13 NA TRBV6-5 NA CASGGLAKNIQYF TGTGCCAGCGGGGGGTTGGCCAAAAACATTCAGTACTTC
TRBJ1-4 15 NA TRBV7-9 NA CASSLDGAANEKLFF TGTGCCAGCAGCTTAGATGGGGCGGCTAATGAAAAACTGTTTTTT
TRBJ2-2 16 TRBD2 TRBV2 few CASSRLAGIYTGELFF TGTGCCAGCAGTCGACTAGCGGGGATTTACACCGGGGAGCTGTTTTTT
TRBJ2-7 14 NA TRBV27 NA CASSRWGLTYEQYF TGTGCCAGCAGTCGTTGGGGCCTCACCTACGAGCAGTACTTC
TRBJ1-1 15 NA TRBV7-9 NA CASSLGYGLNTEAFF TGTGCCAGCAGCTTAGGCTACGGGTTGAACACTGAAGCTTTCTTT
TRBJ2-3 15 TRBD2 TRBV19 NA CASSLLAGVADTQYF TGTGCCAGTAGTCTGCTAGCGGGAGTAGCCGATACGCAGTATTTT
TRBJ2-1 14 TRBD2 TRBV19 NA CASSIGAGVGEQFF TGTGCCAGTAGTATTGGGGCGGGAGTGGGTGAGCAGTTCTTC
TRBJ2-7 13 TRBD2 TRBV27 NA CASRVSGINEQYF TGTGCCAGCAGAGTTAGCGGGATCAACGAGCAGTACTTC
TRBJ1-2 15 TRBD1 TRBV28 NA CASSLLGQGAYGYTF TGTGCCAGCAGTTTACTCGGACAGGGGGCCTATGGCTACACCTTC
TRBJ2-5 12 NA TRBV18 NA CASSLFGETQYF TGTGCCAGCTCACTATTCGGGGAGACCCAGTACTTC
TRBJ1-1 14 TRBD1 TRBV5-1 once CASSLGTGAGEAFF TGCGCCAGCAGCCTCGGGACAGGGGCCGGTGAAGCTTTCTTT
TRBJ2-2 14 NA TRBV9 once CASSPGRSTGELFF TGTGCCAGCAGTCCAGGGCGGAGCACCGGGGAGCTGTTTTTT
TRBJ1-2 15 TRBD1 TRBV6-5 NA CASSPTFTGAAGYTF TGTGCCAGCAGCCCTACTTTCACAGGGGCGGCTGGCTACACCTTC
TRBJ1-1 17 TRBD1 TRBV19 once CASSIDLYRGANTEAFF TGTGCCAGTAGTATAGATTTGTACAGGGGAGCGAACACTGAAGCTTTCTTT
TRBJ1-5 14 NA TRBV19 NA CASSKDSSYQPQHF TGTGCCAGTAGTAAGGACAGCTCATATCAGCCCCAGCATTTT
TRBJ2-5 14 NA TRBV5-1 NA CASSLTGMWETQYF TGCGCCAGCAGCTTGACAGGGATGTGGGAGACCCAGTACTTC
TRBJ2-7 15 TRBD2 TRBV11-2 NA CASSLGLADYYEQYF TGTGCCAGCAGCTTAGGTCTAGCGGATTACTACGAGCAGTACTTC
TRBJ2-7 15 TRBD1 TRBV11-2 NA CASSPGTESTYKQYF TGTGCCAGCAGTCCCGGGACAGAATCAACCTACAAGCAGTACTTC
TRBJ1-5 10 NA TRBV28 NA CASSWAPQHF TGTGCCAGCAGTTGGGCGCCCCAGCATTTT
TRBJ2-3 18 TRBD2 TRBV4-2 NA CASSQDYQTSGPTDTQYF TGTGCCAGCAGCCAAGATTATCAAACTAGCGGGCCAACAGATACGCAGTATTTT
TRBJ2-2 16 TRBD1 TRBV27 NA CASRPGQTPNTGELFF TGTGCCAGCAGGCCGGGACAGACCCCGAACACCGGGGAGCTGTTTTTT
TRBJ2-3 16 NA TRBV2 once CASTSFLGGSTDTQYF TGTGCCAGCACATCCTTTTTAGGGGGAAGCACAGATACGCAGTATTTT
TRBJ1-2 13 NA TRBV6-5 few CASSRGQNYGYTF TGTGCCAGCAGCAGGGGACAAAACTATGGCTACACCTTC
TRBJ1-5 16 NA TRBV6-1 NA CASSEAFLQGNQPQHF TGTGCCAGCAGTGAAGCGTTTCTTCAGGGCAATCAGCCCCAGCATTTT
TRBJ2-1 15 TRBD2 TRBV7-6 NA CASSLIAGAYNEQFF TGTGCCAGCAGCTTAATAGCGGGAGCGTACAATGAGCAGTTCTTC
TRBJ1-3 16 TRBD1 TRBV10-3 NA CAIRKDRGYSGNTIYF TGTGCCATCAGGAAGGACAGGGGCTACTCTGGAAACACCATATATTTT
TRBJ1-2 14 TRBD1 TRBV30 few CAWMEDRGFYGYTF TGTGCCTGGATGGAGGACAGGGGGTTTTATGGCTACACCTTC
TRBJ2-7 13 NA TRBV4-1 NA CASSQDPGGEQYF TGCGCCAGCAGCCAAGATCCGGGCGGGGAGCAGTACTTC
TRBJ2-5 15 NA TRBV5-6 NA CASSLLHWSGGTQYF TGTGCCAGCAGCTTGTTACACTGGAGCGGTGGGACCCAGTACTTC
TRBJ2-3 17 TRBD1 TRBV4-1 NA CASSPTGGRSNPDTQYF TGCGCCAGCAGCCCCACAGGGGGTAGGTCTAATCCAGATACGCAGTATTTT
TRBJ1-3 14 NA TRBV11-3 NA CASSSWDTGNTIYF TGTGCCAGCAGCTCATGGGACACTGGAAACACCATATATTTT
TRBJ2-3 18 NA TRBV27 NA CASSLQNAAGPGTDTQYF TGTGCCAGCAGTTTACAAAACGCGGCGGGACCTGGGACAGATACGCAGTATTTT
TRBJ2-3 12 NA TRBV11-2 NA CASSSGADTQYF TGTGCCAGCAGCTCCGGGGCAGATACGCAGTATTTT
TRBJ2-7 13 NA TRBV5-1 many CASSLGSRYEQYF TGCGCCAGCAGCTTGGGTAGTCGCTACGAGCAGTACTTC
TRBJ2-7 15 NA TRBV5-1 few CASSLESGYSYEQYF TGCGCCAGCAGCTTGGAGTCGGGGTACTCCTACGAGCAGTACTTC
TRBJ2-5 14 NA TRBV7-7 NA CASSLEGGQETQYF TGTGCTAGCAGCTTAGAAGGGGGTCAAGAGACCCAGTACTTC
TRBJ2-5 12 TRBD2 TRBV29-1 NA CSVASGEETQYF TGCAGCGTCGCTAGCGGAGAAGAGACCCAGTACTTC
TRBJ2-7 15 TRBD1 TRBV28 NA CASTPAGQGAIEQYF TGTGCCAGCACCCCAGCGGGACAGGGGGCAATAGAGCAGTACTTC
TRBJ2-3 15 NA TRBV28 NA CASSVRDTYTDTQYF TGTGCCAGCAGTGTACGGGACACCTACACAGATACGCAGTATTTT
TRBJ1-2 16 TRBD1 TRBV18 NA CASSDSPGQGDYGYTF TGTGCCAGCTCGGACTCCCCGGGACAGGGGGACTATGGCTACACCTTC
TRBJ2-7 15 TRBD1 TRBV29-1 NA CSVTLLTGKSYEQYF TGCAGCGTCACACTACTGACAGGGAAAAGCTACGAGCAGTACTTC